This T cell receptor beta chain was captured by sequencing in a study of identical twins. Study results and limitations: Abundant beta clonotypes from cord blood bore fewer insertions; memory repertoires lacked this pattern. Interpretation of the results relied on cross-sectional statistical analysis and not on following the same donors.

Healthy Caucasian individuals made up all the donors. Concerning this clonotype: Its matching antigen is unknown.

Germline values: CDR1 SNHLY, CDR2 FYNNEI. There are 13 residues in the CDR3. Losses at the gene ends were 6 bases for V and 6 bases for J; bases not matched to a gene: 7. Template switching created a universal primer site, and the cDNA included unique molecular identifiers. From the 5' RACE reads, TCRdb called clonotypes with MiXCR, one entry per CDR3 protein. In the table there are hundreds of thousands of distinct CDR3 sequences, approximately 8% of which are singletons. The sample was also linked to a second study, of yellow fever vaccine responses in identical twins.

The clonotype comes from a woman aged 18-29 years in good health. J is TRBJ1-2 and V is TRBV2; 7 bases align to TRBD1. The sample was memory (CD45RO+) T cells sorted from blood. CDR3 sequence reads: CASREDRINGYTF. Here the CDR3 DNA reads TGTGCCAGCAGGGAGGACAGGATTAATGGCTACACCTTC.